These 24 T cell receptor beta chains were all obtained from the same sample, sequenced in a study of cytotoxic CD8 clonotypes in ibrutinib-treated CLL. The repertoire was sequenced with immunoSEQ multiplex PCR; TCRdb's copy has only in-frame clones and lacks some. The data hold 270,000 or so clones, with around 76% observed a single time. The sample in question was PBMCs, obtained at disease progression, from a patient treated with ibrutinib. These receptors were obtained from a human donor with chronic lymphocytic leukemia.

The V call is TRBV27, the J call TRBJ2-1; a weak D match, TRBD2 (5 bases). The CDR3 is 14 residues long. Germline lookup yields CDR1 MNHEY and CDR2 SMNVEV (reference sequence). V gave up 2 bases and J gave up 8 bases, with 13 bases separating them. The DNA for the CDR3 is TGTGCCAGCAGTTTAGTAACCGCGGAGGATGAGCAGTTCTTC. This sequence encodes CASSLVTAEDEQFF.

The rearrangement links TRBV4-1 to TRBJ1-4; maybe TRBD1 (5 bases). The V end lost 1 base, the J end lost 5 bases, and 8 bases lay between the germline ends. The CDR3 has 14 amino acids. Germline assignment: CDR1 MGHRA and CDR2 YSYEKL. CDR3 in DNA: TGCGCCAGCAGCCAAGGACAGTTAAATGAAAAACTGTTTTTT. It specifies CASSQGQLNEKLFF.

Comment on this clone: Compared with germline, one end of the junction differs, possibly owing to a read error. The J gene is TRBJ2-2, the V gene TRBV2; possibly TRBD2 for D (6 bases). Per germline, CDR1 SNHLY and CDR2 FYNNEI. The CDR3 contains 16 residues. The CDR3 loop is CASIEGLRGDTGELFF. CDR3 in DNA: TGTGCCAGCATTGAAGGTCTGCGGGGTGACACCGGGGAGCTGTTTTTT.

The chain's CDR3 is CASSFQGNYGYTF. CDR3 in DNA: TGTGCCAGCAGCTTCCAGGGAAACTATGGCTACACCTTC. This chain uses TRBV13 with TRBJ1-2; D might be TRBD1 (5 bases). This CDR3 contains 13 residues. Trimming removed 3 bases from V and 2 bases from J, with 7 bases in between. Germline CDR1 and CDR2: PRHDT and FYEKMQ (reference sequence).

This clone was counted between two and nine times. CDR3 residues: CASSLEVFYEQYF. DNA for the CDR3: TGCGCCAGCAGCTTGGAGGTATTTTACGAGCAGTACTTC. The chain has TRBV5-1 and TRBJ2-7; D ambiguous. V was clipped by 0 bases and J by 4 bases, with 8 bases between them. This CDR3 has 13 residues. CDR1 SGHRS and CDR2 YFSETQ come from the germline V gene. Filled out from reference TRBV5-1 and TRBJ2-7, the complete variable domain reads KAGVTQTPRYLIKTRGQQVTLSCSPISGHRSVSWYQQTPGQGLQFLFEYFSETQRNKGNFPGRFSGRQFSNSRSEMNVSTLELGDSALYLCASSLEVFYEQYFGPGTRLTVT.

This clone was detected a few times. This rearrangement joins TRBV2 to TRBJ1-5; perhaps TRBD1 as D (6 bases). Per the germline V gene, CDR1 is SNHLY and CDR2 is FYNNEI. The V end lost 7 bases, the J end lost 9 bases, and 16 bases lay between the germline ends. CDR3 length equals 13 residues. The CDR3: CASKGDGPMPQHF. Written as DNA, the CDR3 is TGTGCCAGCAAGGGGGACGGTCCGATGCCCCAGCATTTT.

This clone has a single count. The chain employs TRBV10-3 and TRBJ1-6; no definite D call. The CDR3 consists of 15 residues. Germline V CDR1 and CDR2: ENHRY, SYGVKD. V shed 0 bases and J shed 7 bases, with 10 bases lying between them. The CDR3 DNA sequence: TGTGCCATCAGTGAGTCGGCTTTAGGGAATTCACCCCTCCACTTT. Its protein product is CAISESALGNSPLHF.

The V gene is TRBV6-6, the J gene TRBJ2-6, with D possibly being TRBD1 (6 bases). The germline CDR1 and CDR2 sequences are MNHNY and SVGAGI (reference sequence). V was cut by 4 bases and J by 2 bases, with 12 bases left in between. The CDR3 is 16 residues long. The DNA of the CDR3 is TGTGCCAGCAGTTCCGAGGGACAAACTGGGGCCAACGTCCTGACTTTC. As protein: CASSSEGQTGANVLTF.

This clone was seen only a few times. The chain employs TRBV19 and TRBJ1-5, with D possibly matching TRBD1 (5 bases). Germline values: CDR1 LNHDA, CDR2 SQIVND (reference sequence). The CDR3 is 15 residues long. V lost 2 bases and J lost 0, with 8 bases in between. DNA for the CDR3: TGTGCCAGTAGTATACGGGGGGTTAGCAATCAGCCCCAGCATTTT. Amino acid sequence: CASSIRGVSNQPQHF. Variable domain in full (rest from reference TRBV19 and TRBJ1-5): DGGITQSPKYLFRKEGQNVTLSCEQNLNHDAMYWYRQDPGQGLRLIYYSQIVNDFQKGDIAEGYSVSREKKESFPLTVTSAQKNPTAFYLCASSIRGVSNQPQHFGDGTRLSIL.

This clone was seen more than once but under ten times. The V call is TRBV7-9, the J call TRBJ1-2, with 7 bases fitting TRBD1. V gave up 5 bases and J gave up 4 bases; unmatched junction bases: 7. Germline-derived CDR1 and CDR2 are SEHNR and FQNEAQ (reference sequence). The CDR3 has 14 amino acids. CDR3 sequence (DNA): TGTGCCAGCAGCGCGAAGGACAGGTTCTATGGCTACACCTTC. The encoded protein is CASSAKDRFYGYTF.

The J gene is TRBJ2-5, the V gene TRBV18, with D hard to call. The CDR3 is 11 residues long. Trimming took off 3 bases at V and 3 bases at J, with 2 bases between the two ends. The germline V gene has CDR1 KGHSH and CDR2 LQKENI. As DNA, the CDR3 is TGTGCCAGCTCACCTAAAGAGACCCAGTACTTC. Translated: CASSPKETQYF.

The chain carries TRBV10-3 and TRBJ1-1, with 11 bases matching TRBD1. Germline V CDR1 and CDR2: ENHRY, SYGVKD. With V trimmed by 8 bases and J by 4 bases, 12 bases remained unmatched. The CDR3 loop spans 16 amino acids. Here the CDR3 DNA reads TGTGCCATCCGCCCCGGGACAGGGGGGTTGCGCACTGAAGCTTTCTTT. Protein: CAIRPGTGGLRTEAFF.

The J gene is TRBJ2-5, the V gene TRBV18, with 7 nucleotides matching TRBD2. Germline CDR1 reads KGHSH; CDR2 reads LQKENI. Unmatched junction bases numbered 0, after V lost 0 bases and J lost 5 bases. This CDR3 is 13 amino acids long. The CDR3 region is CASSPPGGETQYF. CDR3 bases: TGTGCCAGCTCACCACCGGGGGGGGAGACCCAGTACTTC.

The chain joins TRBV7-3 to TRBJ1-1; D unclear. V lost 5 bases and J 3 bases, leaving 19 bases between the germline ends. Germline V CDR1 and CDR2: SGHTA, FQGTGA. The CDR3 extends over 16 amino acids. This CDR3 is CASSPYNRGRDTEAFF. Here the CDR3 DNA reads TGTGCCAGCAGCCCGTATAACAGAGGGAGGGACACTGAAGCTTTCTTT.

The chain links TRBV28 to TRBJ2-2, with a tentative D call TRBD1 (6 bases). The V gene lost 5 bases and the J gene lost 0 bases, with 10 bases spanning the gap. Germline CDR1 is MDHEN and CDR2 is SYDVKM. The CDR3 spans 15 residues. CDR3 in amino acids: CASSLHRANTGELFF. As DNA, the CDR3 is TGTGCCAGCAGTCTCCACAGGGCGAACACCGGGGAGCTGTTTTTT.

This clone was seen once. The rearrangement links TRBV29-1 to TRBJ2-3, with D maybe TRBD2 (6 bases). The CDR3 consists of 18 residues. Germline assignment: CDR1 SQVTM and CDR2 ANQGSEA. The V end lost 1 base, the J end lost 2 bases, and 22 bases lay between the germline ends. This CDR3 reads CSVEGAGRNLAFTDTQYF. The CDR3 DNA reads TGCAGCGTTGAAGGCGCCGGGAGAAACTTAGCCTTCACAGATACGCAGTATTTT.

This clone was detected a few times. The chain couples TRBV9 to TRBJ2-5; 7 positions match TRBD1. Trimming took 2 bases from V and 5 from J; bases not matched to a gene: 9. The CDR3 runs to 15 residues. The V gene's germline CDR1 is SGDLS and CDR2 YYNGEE. The CDR3 DNA reads as TGTGCCAGCAGCGTCACAGGGGATCTGGCGGAGACCCAGTACTTC. It yields the protein CASSVTGDLAETQYF. Combining the CDR3 with reference TRBV9 and TRBJ2-5 gives the whole variable domain DSGVTQTPKHLITATGQRVTLRCSPRSGDLSVYWYQQSLDQGLQFLIQYYNGEERAKGNILERFSAQQFPDLHSELNLSSLELGDSALYFCASSVTGDLAETQYFGPGTRLLVL.

The chain couples TRBV6-4 to TRBJ2-3; D unclear. Germline CDR1 MRHNA, CDR2 SNTAGT. Trimming cost V 6 bases and J 0 bases, with 10 bases left between them. There are 14 residues in the CDR3. The CDR3 region is CASSLGRSTDTQYF. CDR3 bases: TGTGCCAGCAGCCTCGGACGGAGCACAGATACGCAGTATTTT.

This chain links TRBV29-1 with TRBJ1-1; D is perhaps TRBD1 (6 bases). V lost 2 bases and J 5 bases, leaving 18 bases between the germline ends. Germline V gives CDR1 SQVTM, CDR2 ANQGSEA. The CDR3 runs to 15 residues. CDR3 in DNA: TGCAGCGTTGAAAACCCCACGACAGGCCTTACTGAAGCTTTCTTT. This gives the protein CSVENPTTGLTEAFF.

The V and J genes are TRBV5-1 and TRBJ2-1; D might be TRBD2 (6 bases). This CDR3 region has 12 residues. The germline V gene has CDR1 SGHRS and CDR2 YFSETQ. Trimming removed 4 bases from V and 9 bases from J, with 11 bases in between. The CDR3 here is CASSPTSFEQFF. The CDR3 DNA is TGCGCCAGCAGCCCGACTAGTTTTGAGCAGTTCTTC.

The chain links TRBV4-2 to TRBJ1-1; weak D call: TRBD1 (5 bases). Germline lookup yields CDR1 LGHNA and CDR2 YNFKEQ. This CDR3 comprises 15 residues. V lost 0 bases and J 10 bases, leaving 18 bases between the germline ends. The CDR3 region is CASSQDMGVGWIAFF. DNA for the CDR3: TGTGCCAGCAGCCAAGATATGGGGGTGGGGTGGATAGCTTTCTTT.

J is TRBJ2-5 and V is TRBV5-1; D remains ambiguous. CDR3 size: 14 residues. Germline CDR1 and CDR2: SGHRS and YFSETQ. V was clipped by 0 bases and J by 3 bases, with 9 bases between them. The CDR3 region has the DNA TGCGCCAGCAGCTTGGTAGGTTTTGAAGAGACCCAGTACTTC. Encoded protein: CASSLVGFEETQYF. The whole variable domain, filled in from reference TRBV5-1 and TRBJ2-5, reads KAGVTQTPRYLIKTRGQQVTLSCSPISGHRSVSWYQQTPGQGLQFLFEYFSETQRNKGNFPGRFSGRQFSNSRSEMNVSTLELGDSALYLCASSLVGFEETQYFGPGTRLLVL.

This chain uses TRBV5-6 with TRBJ2-4; D is perhaps TRBD1 (6 bases). Per the germline V gene, CDR1 is SGHDT and CDR2 is YYEEEE. This CDR3 has 15 amino acids. Trimming stripped 3 bases from V and 1 base from J, with 11 bases between. For the CDR3, the DNA is TGTGCCAGCAGCTGGATCCAGGGGGCCAAAAACATTCAGTACTTC. Protein: CASSWIQGAKNIQYF.

V is TRBV10-2 and J is TRBJ2-5; D may match TRBD1 or TRBD2 (6 bases each). CDR1 WSHSY and CDR2 SAAADI come from the germline V gene. This CDR3 is built from 13 residues. The V and J ends lost 7 bases and 5 bases respectively, with 14 bases between them. In DNA, the CDR3 is TGCGCCAGCACCGGAGGGGGGTTGGAGACCCAGTACTTC. The encoded protein is CASTGGGLETQYF.